The next 7 T cell receptor beta chains were all read from a single sample in a study of cytomegalovirus exposure and HLA in healthy donors. A multiplex PCR was run with 60 Vbeta primers and 13 Jbeta primers. The table came from immunoSEQ multiplex PCR; TCRdb's copy has only in-frame clones and leaves some out. This sample has some 160,000 clones, with under 85% found just once. The sample taken for sequencing was PBMCs. All receptors derive from a woman between 25 and 40 years old in good health and CMV-seronegative.

The V and J genes are TRBV9 and TRBJ2-5, with 11 bases that match TRBD2. The trim removed 4 bases at V and 7 bases at J, leaving 18 bases unmatched. Germline V lookup: CDR1 SGDLS, CDR2 YYNGEE. The CDR3 covers 18 residues. The CDR3, as DNA: TGTGCCAGCAGCTCTCGACCTCTAGCGGGAGGATTTGGAGGGACCCAGTACTTC. Amino acid sequence: CASSSRPLAGGFGGTQYF.

The chain couples TRBV7-9 to TRBJ2-1, with TRBD1 matching 8 bases. Trimming removed 1 base from V and 8 bases from J; junction bases left unmatched: 1. CDR3 size: 13 residues. Germline V gene data show CDR1 as SEHNR and CDR2 as FQNEAQ (reference sequence). This CDR3 is CASSLGTGYEQFF. The CDR3 bases are TGTGCCAGCAGCTTAGGGACAGGGTATGAGCAGTTCTTC.

As concerns this clone: One junction end does not reproduce the germline sequence, and a read error may be involved. For the CDR3, the DNA is TGTTCCAGCAGCCCACAAGAGGGACAGGGTTGGTTGAGTGGCTACACCTTC. The encoded protein is CSSSPQEGQGWLSGYTF. The chain links TRBV7-9 to TRBJ1-2; 9 nucleotides line up with TRBD1. This CDR3 is built from 17 residues. Germline CDR1 SEHNR, CDR2 FQNEAQ (reference sequence).

The CDR3 here is CASSIREEIYGYTF. CDR3 bases: TGTGCCAGTAGTATAAGGGAGGAGATCTATGGCTACACCTTC. The J gene is TRBJ1-2, the V gene TRBV19; D unresolved. Deletions cut 2 bases from V and 4 bases from J, with 11 bases between. The CDR3 length is 14 residues. CDR1 and CDR2 from the germline V gene are LNHDA and SQIVND (reference sequence).

In its sample, this clone was seen once. CDR3 sequence reads: CATSRDFAGGGEQYF. CDR3 in DNA: TGTGCCACCAGCAGAGATTTCGCAGGGGGCGGCGAGCAGTACTTC. V and J are TRBV15 and TRBJ2-7; 8 bases match TRBD1. Germline V lookup: CDR1 LNHNV, CDR2 YYDKDF (reference sequence). This CDR3 has 15 residues. The V gene end was trimmed by 0 bases and the J gene end by 6 bases; junction bases not matched to a gene: 7.

The chain carries TRBV19 and TRBJ1-5; D is uncertain. This CDR3 spans 15 amino acids. CDR1 is LNHDA, CDR2 SQIVND, per germline (reference sequence). The V end lost 1 base, the J end lost 0 bases, and 7 bases lay between the germline ends. Here the CDR3 reads CASSIGYYSNQPQHF. The CDR3 nucleotides are TGTGCCAGTAGTATAGGTTATTATAGCAATCAGCCCCAGCATTTT.

V gene TRBV5-1 combines with J gene TRBJ2-7, with D perhaps matching TRBD2 (6 bases). Germline loops: CDR1 SGHRS, CDR2 YFSETQ. The CDR3 has 14 residues. V was shortened by 1 base and J by 1 base, with 9 bases between the two germline ends. CDR3 DNA: TGCGCCAGCAGCTTGCTCGGGAGTTCCTACGAGCAGTACTTC. Translation gives CASSLLGSSYEQYF. The complete variable domain, with remaining parts taken from reference TRBV5-1 and TRBJ2-7, reads KAGVTQTPRYLIKTRGQQVTLSCSPISGHRSVSWYQQTPGQGLQFLFEYFSETQRNKGNFPGRFSGRQFSNSRSEMNVSTLELGDSALYLCASSLLGSSYEQYFGPGTRLTVT.